The clone carrying this T cell receptor (beta chain) has just a few counts. The data belong to a study of T-cell reconstitution after alpha-beta-depleted transplantation in children. The CDR3 has 20 residues. CDR1 is DFQATT and CDR2 is SNEGSKA in the germline V gene (reference sequence). V was shortened by 7 bases and J by 0 bases, with 28 bases between the two germline ends. During its preparation, the TCRbeta library received unique molecular identifiers. TCRdb fed the PCR reads into MiXCR, producing one record per CDR3 protein. The table lists approximately 640,000 distinct CDR3 sequences, around 17% of them singletons.

The chain combines TRBV20-1 with TRBJ2-6; D is possibly TRBD1 or TRBD2 (6 bases each). The sequencing here drew on PBMCs from the stem cell graft donor, taken from the stem cell graft. This sequence was found in a human donor who donated a stem cell graft to a child with acute myeloid leukemia. The CDR3 DNA follows: TGCAGTGTTCTTTCGGGGGCTTGGACTTGGGGGCTCTCTGGGGCCAACGTCCTGACTTTC. Residues: CSVLSGAWTWGLSGANVLTF.